This T cell receptor (beta chain) was sequenced during a study of response to subunit inactivated influenza vaccine. On this clonotype: The antigen is not known.

The CDR3 loop spans 16 amino acids. The V end lost 5 bases, the J end lost 2 bases, and 15 bases lay between the germline ends. Germline assignment: CDR1 PRHDT and CDR2 FYEKMQ (reference sequence). Study conclusions and caveats: After each seasonal influenza vaccination, few new T cells are recruited, the authors suggested.

TCRdb re-derived calls from the RT-PCR reads in MiXCR, one entry per CDR3 protein. The sample records 590,000 or so distinct CDR3 sequences, about 15% being singletons. Material: PBMCs from blood, obtained 14 to 15 days before vaccination. This chain joins TRBV13 and TRBJ2-2; D not resolved. This TCR came from a man between 45 and 60 years old who received an inactivated influenza vaccine. This chain's CDR3 is CASSIMARTNTGELFF. The CDR3 DNA reads as TGTGCCAGCAGCATAATGGCTAGAACAAACACCGGGGAGCTGTTTTTT. The full variable domain, its missing parts supplied by reference TRBV13 and TRBJ2-2, is AAGVIQSPRHLIKEKRETATLKCYPIPRHDTVYWYQQGPGQDPQFLISFYEKMQSDKGSIPDRFSAQQFSDYHSELNMSSLELGDSALYFCASSIMARTNTGELFFGEGSRLTVL.